The clone carrying this T cell receptor beta chain came up many times. Its antigen is not known. At one boundary the junction diverges from the germline segment, which might be a read error. These data are taken from a study of read filtering for tumor transcriptome and immune sequencing. The study's findings and limits: Even smaller IR-seq throughput identified most shared clonotypes.

The germline V gene encodes CDR1 GTSNPN and CDR2 SVGIG (reference sequence). The CDR3 sequence is 11 residues long. The library was built from around 380 ng RNA with molecular barcoded adaptors for alpha/delta and beta/gamma chains. TCRdb independently ran MiXCR on the reads; one entry per CDR3 protein. The sample has around 58,000 distinct CDR3 sequences, about 15% seen once. The sequencing input was a population of CD138-negative cells sorted from bone marrow. The receptor comes from a donor aged 40 or over with multiple myeloma. The V call is TRBV30, the J call TRBJ1-1; D is unclear. The CDR3 nucleotides read TGTGCCTGGAATGCGAACGCTGAAGCTTTCTTT. Its translation: CAWNANAEAFF.